This T cell receptor (beta chain) derives from a study of persistence of HIV-infected CD4 T cells. The trim removed 4 bases at V and 6 bases at J, leaving 6 bases unmatched. Germline values: CDR1 MDHEN, CDR2 SYDVKM. This CDR3 has 14 amino acids. For this clone: As yet, its antigen is unknown.

This nonspecific control used anti-CD3/anti-CD28 bead stimulation of CD4+ T cells. Sorting of responding CD4+ T cells relied on upregulated CD40 ligand together with CD69. Before stimulation, PBMCs underwent CD8+ T cell depletion. The libraries were made with immunoSEQ version 4 in survey mode. The assay was immunoSEQ multiplex PCR, and TCRdb's table has in-frame clones only and misses some. The data contain roughly 43,000 clones, approximately 89% of them singletons. This chain connects TRBV28 to TRBJ2-5; 9 nucleotides line up with TRBD1. The TCR comes from an adult man with HIV who was CMV-seropositive. The specimen was CD4+ T cells sorted from PBMCs after approximately 20-hour stimulation, collected from a patient who received antiretroviral therapy. The CDR3 spells CASSSRQGEKTQYF. The CDR3 DNA sequence: TGTGCCAGCAGTTCCCGACAGGGGGAAAAGACCCAGTACTTC.